The T cell receptor beta chain under discussion was sequenced for a study of blood T cell repertoires in COVID-19. About the research overall: Donors in the United States, Italy and Spain gave samples during acute or convalescent COVID-19.

In assigning cohorts, the study relied on participant-reported clinical history. The germline V and J ends were trimmed by 2 bases and 0 bases, with 7 bases remaining between them. CDR3 size: 15 residues. CDR1 and CDR2 (germline): SGHTA, FQGNSA. The authors' processing: Researchers report that nucleated cell counts were estimated from reference gene primer amplification. Sequencing was performed with immunoSEQ multiplex PCR; in TCRdb, only in-frame clones are kept and a portion is missing. The D gene and trimming were derived from the DNA, and the V and J assignments and clone size from that table. In the table there are hundreds of thousands of clones, roughly 85% of which are singletons.

This clonotype was sampled from a woman between 50 and 59 years old with acute COVID-19. Material: PBMCs or T cells enriched from blood (not recorded which). The chain carries TRBV7-2 and TRBJ2-2, with unresolved D. CDR3 DNA: TGTGCCAGCAGCTTAAGTCAGACGAACACCGGGGAGCTGTTTTTT. Residues: CASSLSQTNTGELFF.